Shown below are 20 T cell receptor beta chains from a single sample sequenced in a study of blood T cell repertoires in COVID-19 (dated by TCRdb to about 2020). The receptor library was made with the immunoSEQ multiplex PCR assay. The table comes from immuneACCESS by way of TCRdb, which keeps in-frame sequences with V and J called. Part of the clones is missing from these tables; in studies checked, under half for an unresolved V gene and the rest for unknown reasons. The sample yields 70,000 or so clones; about 86% were counted once. The ten largest clonotypes hold 3.5% to 4.5% of the sample. Sequencing was done on a sample of peripheral blood. The receptor set was obtained from a man in his fifties or sixties with acute or convalescent COVID-19.

The chain carries TRBV11-3 and TRBJ2-2; 14 bases match TRBD2. Trimming removed 5 bases from V and 0 bases from J; junction bases left unmatched: 5. This CDR3 comprises 18 residues. The germline gives CDR1 SGHNT, CDR2 YENEEA. CDR3 residues: CASSAGTSGGTNTGELFF. The CDR3 nucleotides are TGTGCCAGCAGCGCCGGGACTAGCGGGGGTACGAACACCGGGGAGCTGTTTTTT.

The CDR3 region has the DNA TGTGCCAGCAGCTTAGTCGGGGGAGGCTGGGCTGAAGCTTTCTTT. Protein: CASSLVGGGWAEAFF. The V call is TRBV7-9, the J call TRBJ1-1; the D gene is possibly TRBD1 (5 bases). The V gene lost 1 base and the J gene lost 6 bases, with 15 bases spanning the gap. CDR3 length: 15 residues. Germline values: CDR1 SEHNR, CDR2 FQNEAQ (reference sequence).

Details on this clone: One end of the junction is discordant with germline, which a read error may explain. This chain links TRBV7-7 with TRBJ2-5, with 7 bases matching TRBD2. Germline CDR1 is SSHAT and CDR2 is FNYEAQ (reference sequence). This CDR3 has 14 residues. CDR3 bases: TGTGCTAGCAGCTTGTCGGGGGGTGAGGAGACCCAGTACTTC. This sequence encodes CASSLSGGEETQYF.

V and J are TRBV5-1 and TRBJ1-3, with D uncertain. Germline V CDR1 and CDR2: SGHRS, YFSETQ. Trimming left V 4 bases short and J 2 bases short, with 22 bases between. The CDR3 covers 18 residues. Here the CDR3 DNA reads TGCGCCAGCAGCCCGGGCCCCGGACGGGGAGTTGCTGGAAACACCATATATTTT. Encoded protein: CASSPGPGRGVAGNTIYF.

The sample holds many counts of this clone. V usage is TRBV10-2 and J usage is TRBJ2-3, with 8 bases that match TRBD2. Germline V CDR1 and CDR2: WSHSY, SAAADI. Losses at the gene ends were 6 bases for V and 2 bases for J; bases not matched to a gene: 13. The CDR3 length is 17 residues. CDR3 amino acids: CASRTEIAGLVTDTQYF. The CDR3 DNA sequence: TGCGCCAGCAGAACCGAGATAGCGGGACTAGTCACAGATACGCAGTATTTT.

V and J are TRBV25-1 and TRBJ2-3, with 8 bases aligning to TRBD2. CDR1 MGHDK and CDR2 SYGVNS come from the germline V gene. The CDR3 spans 17 residues. Germline trimming cut 1 base from V and 4 bases from J; bases unmatched to any gene: 10. The CDR3 DNA is TGTGCCAGCAGTGAATTCGGCGGGACTAGGACGCCAGATACGCAGTATTTT. It specifies CASSEFGGTRTPDTQYF.

This clone was observed a handful of times. The chain couples TRBV5-4 to TRBJ2-3; 8 bases agree with TRBD2. The CDR3 runs to 15 residues. The germline V gene encodes CDR1 SGHNT and CDR2 YYREEE (reference sequence). V lost 5 bases, J lost 3 bases, and 8 bases stayed unmatched. DNA for the CDR3: TGTGCCAGCAGGGCCGCGGCTAGCGGGACAGATACGCAGTATTTT. Translated: CASRAAASGTDTQYF.

The chain uses TRBV9 and TRBJ2-7; TRBD2 agrees at 7 bases. Germline V gives CDR1 SGDLS, CDR2 YYNGEE. J gave up 2 bases and V 4 bases, and 12 bases lay outside the gene matches. This CDR3 region has 16 residues. In DNA form, the CDR3 reads TGTGCCAGCAGCCAGGGAGGGCGGGGGTCCCCCTACGAGCAGTACTTC. Its protein product is CASSQGGRGSPYEQYF.

The chain recombines TRBV5-5 with TRBJ1-5, with D possibly TRBD1 on 6 matching bases. This CDR3 contains 15 residues. V was trimmed by 0 bases and J by 4 bases, leaving 11 bases between them. The germline V gene has CDR1 SGHKS and CDR2 YYEKEE (reference sequence). CDR3 amino acids: CASSLETGRNQPQHF. The CDR3 coding sequence is TGTGCCAGCAGCTTGGAGACAGGAAGAAATCAGCCCCAGCATTTT. Together with reference TRBV5-5 and TRBJ1-5, the CDR3 gives the full variable domain: DAGVTQSPTHLIKTRGQQVTLRCSPISGHKSVSWYQQVLGQGPQFIFQYYEKEERGRGNFPDRFSARQFPNYSSELNVNALLLGDSALYLCASSLETGRNQPQHFGDGTRLSIL.

The chain uses TRBV7-2 and TRBJ2-2, with D perhaps TRBD1 (6 bases). The CDR3 loop spans 16 amino acids. Germline assignment: CDR1 SGHTA and CDR2 FQGNSA. Trimming shortened V by 2 bases and J by 5 bases, and 15 bases separated the two germline ends. The CDR3 nucleotides read TGTGCCAGCAGCTTACGGGCCGACAGGAAAACCGGGGAGCTGTTTTTT. It translates to CASSLRADRKTGELFF.

The chain carries TRBV28 and TRBJ1-2, with 9 bases matching TRBD1. Germline V gene data show CDR1 as MDHEN and CDR2 as SYDVKM. After removal of 5 bases from V and 4 bases from J, the junction contained 8 bases not matched to a gene. This CDR3 is 15 amino acids long. The CDR3 DNA is TGTGCCAGCAGTCTCAGGACAGGGGTAACCTATGGCTACACCTTC. Its protein is CASSLRTGVTYGYTF.

V and J are TRBV10-2 and TRBJ1-3; 10 positions agree with TRBD1. The CDR3 totals 16 residues. CDR1 and CDR2 (germline): WSHSY, SAAADI. The junction had 5 bases not matched to a gene; V was cut back by 2 bases and J by 4 bases. CDR3 sequence reads: CASSEPGQGTGNTIYF. CDR3 nucleotide sequence: TGCGCCAGCAGTGAGCCGGGACAGGGGACGGGAAACACCATATATTTT.

The chain combines TRBV25-1 with TRBJ1-3; 11 positions agree with TRBD1. The CDR3 runs 16 residues. The V gene end was trimmed by 4 bases and the J gene end by 0 bases; junction bases not matched to a gene: 2. Germline values: CDR1 MGHDK, CDR2 SYGVNS. CDR3 DNA: TGTGCCAGCAGTGCCGGGACAGGGGGCTCTGGAAACACCATATATTTT. This codes for CASSAGTGGSGNTIYF.

V gene TRBV6-6 combines with J gene TRBJ2-1; 9 positions agree with TRBD1. Trimming removed 5 bases from V and 6 bases from J; junction bases left unmatched: 5. Germline CDR1 MNHNY, CDR2 SVGAGI (reference sequence). This CDR3 is 14 amino acids long. Here the CDR3 reads CASSTGQGSNEQFF. In DNA form, the CDR3 reads TGTGCCAGCAGTACAGGACAGGGGTCCAATGAGCAGTTCTTC.

The chain recombines TRBV6-5 with TRBJ1-6, with 11 bases that match TRBD1. V lost 2 bases and J lost 11; bases outside the gene matches: 2. This CDR3 has 14 amino acids. Germline V gene data show CDR1 as MNHEY and CDR2 as SVGAGI. CDR3: CASSYGGQGAPLHF. In DNA, the CDR3 is TGTGCCAGCAGTTACGGGGGACAGGGGGCACCCCTCCACTTT.

The CDR3 nucleotides are TGTGCCAGCAGCCCACGCGCGGGGACTAGCGGGAGAGATGAGCAGTTCTTC. This translates into CASSPRAGTSGRDEQFF. V gene TRBV3-1 (or the pseudogene TRBV3-2) combines with J gene TRBJ2-1; 14 nucleotides line up with TRBD2. CDR1 and CDR2 from the germline V gene are LGHDT and YNNKEL (reference sequence). J gave up 8 bases and V 4 bases, and 10 bases lay outside the gene matches. The CDR3 totals 17 residues.

The rearrangement joins TRBV6-5 to TRBJ1-1; possible D gene TRBD1, 5 bases. Trimming took 4 bases from V and 1 from J, leaving 10 bases between them. Germline CDR1 and CDR2: MNHEY and SVGAGI. The CDR3 contains 14 residues. As DNA, the CDR3 is TGTGCCAGCAGTTTCGGGGGACCGAACACTGAAGCTTTCTTT. Translating it yields CASSFGGPNTEAFF.

The rearrangement joins TRBV6-1 to TRBJ2-3; D is unresolved. Germline values: CDR1 MNHNS, CDR2 SASEGT. The CDR3 extends over 15 amino acids. V lost 5 bases and J 3 bases, leaving 15 bases between the germline ends. CDR3 DNA: TGTGCCAGCAGTAACGGCCTCCTAGATACAGATACGCAGTATTTT. As protein: CASSNGLLDTDTQYF.

The chain employs TRBV19 and TRBJ2-3; 7 positions match TRBD1. J was trimmed by 3 bases and V by 5 bases; bases with no gene match: 8. The CDR3 totals 15 residues. CDR1 LNHDA and CDR2 SQIVND come from the germline V gene (reference sequence). CDR3 loop: CASSYGTASTDTQYF. The CDR3 region has the DNA TGTGCCAGTAGTTACGGGACAGCGAGTACAGATACGCAGTATTTT.

In this sample, this clone turned up a few times. The V gene is TRBV9, the J gene TRBJ2-3; D is perhaps TRBD2 (5 bases). The CDR3 is 17 amino acids. The germline CDR1 and CDR2 sequences are SGDLS and YYNGEE. With 3 bases removed from V and 3 bases from J, the gap between germline ends came to 20 bases. The CDR3 is CASSARGGERTTDTQYF. DNA of the CDR3: TGTGCCAGCAGCGCTCGGGGTGGAGAGAGAACTACAGATACGCAGTATTTT.